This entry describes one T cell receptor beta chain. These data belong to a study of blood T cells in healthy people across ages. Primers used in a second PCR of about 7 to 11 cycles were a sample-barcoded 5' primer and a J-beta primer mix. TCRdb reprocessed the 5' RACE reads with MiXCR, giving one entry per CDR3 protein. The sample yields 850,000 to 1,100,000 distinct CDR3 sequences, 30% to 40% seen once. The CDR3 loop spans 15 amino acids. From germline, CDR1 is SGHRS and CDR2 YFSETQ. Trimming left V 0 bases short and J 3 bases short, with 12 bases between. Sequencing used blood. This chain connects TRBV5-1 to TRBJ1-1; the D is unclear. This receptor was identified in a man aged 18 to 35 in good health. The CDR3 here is CASSLAVGGDTEAFF. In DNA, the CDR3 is TGCGCCAGCAGCTTGGCCGTGGGCGGAGACACTGAAGCTTTCTTT.